This TCR beta chain was captured by sequencing in a study of blood T cells in healthy people across ages. Study observations and caveats: Naive T cell percentage showed a strong correlation with TCR beta diversity. Among long-lived donors, naive CD4+ cells were more numerous and diversity higher than in aged donors.

About 10 milliliters of peripheral blood were drawn from each donor into EDTA-treated tubes. This clonotype was seen once. Its antigen remains unknown. Then a second PCR, running roughly 7 to 11 cycles, was carried out with a sample-barcoded 5' primer and a J-beta primer mix. Each CDR3 protein is one row after TCRdb ran MiXCR on the 5' RACE reads. The sample lists roughly 1,300,000 distinct CDR3 sequences; around 59% were seen once. CDR1 is SGHKS and CDR2 is YYEKEE in the germline V gene (reference sequence). The CDR3 is made up of 17 amino acids. V was trimmed by 4 bases and J by 0 bases, leaving 18 bases between them.

The sequence was obtained from a man between 18 and 29 years old in good health. This rearrangement joins TRBV5-5 to TRBJ2-3; D is perhaps TRBD1 (5 bases). Sequencing used blood. The chain's CDR3 is CASSTLTGGQSTDTQYF. Here the CDR3 DNA reads TGTGCCAGCAGCACGCTCACAGGCGGCCAGAGCACAGATACGCAGTATTTT.